This T cell receptor (beta chain) was sequenced in a study of cytomegalovirus exposure and HLA in healthy donors. Study-level background: Early released data had tens of millions of unique TCRs, all coming from HLA-typed donors.

The PCR made use of 60 Vbeta and 13 Jbeta primers. The protocol was immunoSEQ multiplex PCR, while the TCRdb copy is restricted to in-frame clones and leaves out a portion. The profile shows tens of thousands of clones, 81% of them singletons. V lost 4 bases and J lost 2; bases outside the gene matches: 7. Germline V gene data show CDR1 as MNHEY and CDR2 as SVGAGI. This CDR3 comprises 15 residues. V usage is TRBV6-5 and J usage is TRBJ1-2; 7 positions match TRBD1. This clonotype originated in a girl aged 2 to 10 in good health and CMV-seropositive. The sample taken for sequencing was PBMCs. The DNA for the CDR3 is TGTGCCAGCAGTTCCTACAGGGGTTACAACTATGGCTACACCTTC. Translated: CASSSYRGYNYGYTF.